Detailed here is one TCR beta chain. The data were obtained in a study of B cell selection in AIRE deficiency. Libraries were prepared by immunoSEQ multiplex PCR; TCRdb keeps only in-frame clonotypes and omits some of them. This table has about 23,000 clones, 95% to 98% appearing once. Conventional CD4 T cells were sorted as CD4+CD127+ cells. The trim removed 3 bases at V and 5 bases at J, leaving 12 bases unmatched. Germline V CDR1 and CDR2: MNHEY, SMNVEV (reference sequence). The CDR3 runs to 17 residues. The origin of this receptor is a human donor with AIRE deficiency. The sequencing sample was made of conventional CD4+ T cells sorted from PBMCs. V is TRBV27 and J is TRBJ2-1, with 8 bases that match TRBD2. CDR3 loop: CASSFFRKTSGHNEQFF. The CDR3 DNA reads TGTGCCAGCAGTTTCTTCCGCAAAACTAGCGGCCACAATGAGCAGTTCTTC.